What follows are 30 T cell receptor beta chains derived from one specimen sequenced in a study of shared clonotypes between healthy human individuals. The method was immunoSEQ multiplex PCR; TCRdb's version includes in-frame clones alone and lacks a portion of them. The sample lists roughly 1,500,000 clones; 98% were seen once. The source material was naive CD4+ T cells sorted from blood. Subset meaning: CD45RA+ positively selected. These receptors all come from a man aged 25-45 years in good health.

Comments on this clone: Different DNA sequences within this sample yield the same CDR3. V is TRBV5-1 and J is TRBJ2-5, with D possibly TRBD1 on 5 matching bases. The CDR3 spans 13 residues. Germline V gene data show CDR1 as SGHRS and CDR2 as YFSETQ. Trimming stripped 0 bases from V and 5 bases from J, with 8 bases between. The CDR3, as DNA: TGCGCCAGCAGCTTGGAAGGGGCTGAGACCCAGTACTTC. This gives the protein CASSLEGAETQYF.

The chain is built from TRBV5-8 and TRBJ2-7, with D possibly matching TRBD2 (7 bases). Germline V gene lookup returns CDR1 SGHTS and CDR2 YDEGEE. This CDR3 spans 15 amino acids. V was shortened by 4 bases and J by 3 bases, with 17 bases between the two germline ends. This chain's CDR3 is CASSRAGTSDYEQYF. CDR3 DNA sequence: TGTGCCAGCAGCCGAGCGGGGACATCAGACTACGAGCAGTACTTC.

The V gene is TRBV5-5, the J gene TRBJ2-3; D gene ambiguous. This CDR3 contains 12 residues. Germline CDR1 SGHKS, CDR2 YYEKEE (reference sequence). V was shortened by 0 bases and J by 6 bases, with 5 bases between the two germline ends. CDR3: CASSLAADTQYF. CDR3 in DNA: TGTGCCAGCAGCTTGGCGGCGGATACGCAGTATTTT.

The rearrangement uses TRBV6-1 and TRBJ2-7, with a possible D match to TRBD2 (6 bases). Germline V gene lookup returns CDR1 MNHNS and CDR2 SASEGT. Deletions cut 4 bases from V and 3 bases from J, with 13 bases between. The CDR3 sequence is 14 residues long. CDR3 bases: TGTGCCAGCAGTGGGGCGGGGAATTACTACGAGCAGTACTTC. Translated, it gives CASSGAGNYYEQYF.

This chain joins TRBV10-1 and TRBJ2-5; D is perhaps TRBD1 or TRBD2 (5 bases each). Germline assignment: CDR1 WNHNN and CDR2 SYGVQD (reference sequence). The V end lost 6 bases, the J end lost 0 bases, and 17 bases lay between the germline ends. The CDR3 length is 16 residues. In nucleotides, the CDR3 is TGCGCCAGCAGGGGGCCCGGGAACTTGAACCAAGAGACCCAGTACTTC. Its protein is CASRGPGNLNQETQYF.

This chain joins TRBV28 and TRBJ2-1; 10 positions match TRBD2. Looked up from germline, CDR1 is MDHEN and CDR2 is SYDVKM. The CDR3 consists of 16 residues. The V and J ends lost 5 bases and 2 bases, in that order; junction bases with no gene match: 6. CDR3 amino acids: CASSPGTSVTYNEQFF. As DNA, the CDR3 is TGTGCCAGCAGTCCAGGGACTAGCGTCACCTACAATGAGCAGTTCTTC. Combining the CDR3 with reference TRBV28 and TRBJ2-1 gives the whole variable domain DVKVTQSSRYLVKRTGEKVFLECVQDMDHENMFWYRQDPGLGLRLIYFSYDVKMKEKGDIPEGYSVSREKKERFSLILESASTNQTSMYLCASSPGTSVTYNEQFFGPGTRLTVL.

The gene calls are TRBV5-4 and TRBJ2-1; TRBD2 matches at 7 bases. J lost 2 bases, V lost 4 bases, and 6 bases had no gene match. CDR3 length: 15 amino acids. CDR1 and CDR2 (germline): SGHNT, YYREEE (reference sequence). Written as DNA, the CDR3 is TGTGCCAGCAGCCTTACTAGCGAGGCCTACAATGAGCAGTTCTTC. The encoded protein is CASSLTSEAYNEQFF.

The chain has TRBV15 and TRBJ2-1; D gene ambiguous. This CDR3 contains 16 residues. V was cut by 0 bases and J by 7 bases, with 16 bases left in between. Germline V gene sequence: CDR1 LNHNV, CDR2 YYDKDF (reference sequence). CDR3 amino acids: CATSRDAVAGDNEQFF. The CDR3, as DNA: TGTGCCACCAGCAGAGACGCGGTGGCAGGTGATAATGAGCAGTTCTTC.

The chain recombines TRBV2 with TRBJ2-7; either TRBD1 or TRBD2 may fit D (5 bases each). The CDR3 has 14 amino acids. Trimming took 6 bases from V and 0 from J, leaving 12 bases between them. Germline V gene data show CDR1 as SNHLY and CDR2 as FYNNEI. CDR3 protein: CASRGDRSSYEQYF. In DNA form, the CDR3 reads TGTGCCAGCAGAGGGGACCGCAGCTCCTACGAGCAGTACTTC.

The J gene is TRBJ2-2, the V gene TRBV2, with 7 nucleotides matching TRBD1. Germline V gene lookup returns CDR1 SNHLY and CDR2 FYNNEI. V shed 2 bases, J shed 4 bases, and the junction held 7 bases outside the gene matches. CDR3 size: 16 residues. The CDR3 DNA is TGTGCCAGCAGTGAATTAGGGACAGAACTCACCGGGGAGCTGTTTTTT. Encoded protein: CASSELGTELTGELFF.

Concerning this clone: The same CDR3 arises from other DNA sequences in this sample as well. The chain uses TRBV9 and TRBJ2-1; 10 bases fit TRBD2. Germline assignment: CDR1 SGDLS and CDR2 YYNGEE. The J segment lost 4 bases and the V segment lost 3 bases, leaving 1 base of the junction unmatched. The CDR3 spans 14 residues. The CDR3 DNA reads TGTGCCAGCAGCGCTAGCGGGAGTTACAATGAGCAGTTCTTC. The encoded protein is CASSASGSYNEQFF.

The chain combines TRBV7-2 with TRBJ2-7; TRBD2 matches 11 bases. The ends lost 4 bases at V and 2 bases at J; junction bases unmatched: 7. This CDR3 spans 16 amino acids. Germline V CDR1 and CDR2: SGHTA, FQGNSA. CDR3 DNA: TGTGCCAGCAGCTCTTGGACTAGCGGGCGAGCCTACGAGCAGTACTTC. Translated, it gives CASSSWTSGRAYEQYF.

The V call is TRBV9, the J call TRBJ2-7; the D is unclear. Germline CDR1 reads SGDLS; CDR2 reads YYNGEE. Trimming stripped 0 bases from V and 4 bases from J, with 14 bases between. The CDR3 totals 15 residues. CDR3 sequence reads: CASSVAGQAGYEQYF. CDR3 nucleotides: TGTGCCAGCAGCGTAGCTGGTCAGGCTGGATACGAGCAGTACTTC.

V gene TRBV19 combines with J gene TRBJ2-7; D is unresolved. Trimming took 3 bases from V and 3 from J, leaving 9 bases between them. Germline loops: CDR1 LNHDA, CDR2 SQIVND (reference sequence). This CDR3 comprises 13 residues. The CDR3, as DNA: TGTGCCAGTAGTATGTTGGCCAACTACGAGCAGTACTTC. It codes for CASSMLANYEQYF. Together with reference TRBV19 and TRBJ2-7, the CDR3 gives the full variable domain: DGGITQSPKYLFRKEGQNVTLSCEQNLNHDAMYWYRQDPGQGLRLIYYSQIVNDFQKGDIAEGYSVSREKKESFPLTVTSAQKNPTAFYLCASSMLANYEQYFGPGTRLTVT.

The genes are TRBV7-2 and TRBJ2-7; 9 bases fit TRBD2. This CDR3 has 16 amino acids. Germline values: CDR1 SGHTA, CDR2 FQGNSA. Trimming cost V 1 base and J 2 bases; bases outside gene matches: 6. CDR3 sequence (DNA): TGTGCCAGCAGCTTAGATAGCGGGGGATCACCCTACGAGCAGTACTTC. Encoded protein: CASSLDSGGSPYEQYF.

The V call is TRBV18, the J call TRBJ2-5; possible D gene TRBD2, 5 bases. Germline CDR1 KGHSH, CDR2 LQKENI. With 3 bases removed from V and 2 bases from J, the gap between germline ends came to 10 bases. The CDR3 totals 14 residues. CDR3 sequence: CASSPIGLQETQYF. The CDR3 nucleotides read TGTGCCAGCTCACCCATAGGACTTCAAGAGACCCAGTACTTC. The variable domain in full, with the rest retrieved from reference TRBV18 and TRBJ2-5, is NAGVMQNPRHLVRRRGQEARLRCSPMKGHSHVYWYRQLPEEGLKFMVYLQKENIIDESGMPKERFSAEFPKEGPSILRIQQVVRGDSAAYFCASSPIGLQETQYFGPGTRLLVL.

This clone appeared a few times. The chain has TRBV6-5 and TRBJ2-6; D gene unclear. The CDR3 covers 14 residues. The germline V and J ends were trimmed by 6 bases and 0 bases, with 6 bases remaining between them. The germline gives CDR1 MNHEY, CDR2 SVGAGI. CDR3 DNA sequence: TGTGCCAGCAGAATGTCCTCTGGGGCCAACGTCCTGACTTTC. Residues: CASRMSSGANVLTF.

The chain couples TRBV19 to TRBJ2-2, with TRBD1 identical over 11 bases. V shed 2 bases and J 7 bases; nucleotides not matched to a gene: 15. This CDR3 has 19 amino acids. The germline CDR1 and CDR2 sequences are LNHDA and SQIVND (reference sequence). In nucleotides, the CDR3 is TGTGCCAGTAGTATATTCGTCGCAGGGGACAGGGGGACTTTCGGGGAGCTGTTTTTT. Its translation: CASSIFVAGDRGTFGELFF. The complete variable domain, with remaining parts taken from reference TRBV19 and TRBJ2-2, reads DGGITQSPKYLFRKEGQNVTLSCEQNLNHDAMYWYRQDPGQGLRLIYYSQIVNDFQKGDIAEGYSVSREKKESFPLTVTSAQKNPTAFYLCASSIFVAGDRGTFGELFFGEGSRLTVL.

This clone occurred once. For the CDR3, the DNA is TGCGCCAGCAGCTTGTTGGCGGGACGAACCTCCTACGAGCAGTACTTC. Translation gives CASSLLAGRTSYEQYF. The chain couples TRBV5-1 to TRBJ2-7; a possible D gene is TRBD2 (6 bases). V was cut by 1 base and J by 0 bases, with 14 bases left in between. Germline V gene sequence: CDR1 SGHRS, CDR2 YFSETQ. This CDR3 has 16 amino acids.

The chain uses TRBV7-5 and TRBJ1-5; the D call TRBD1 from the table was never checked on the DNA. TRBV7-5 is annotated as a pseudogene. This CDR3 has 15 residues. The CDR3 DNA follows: TGTGTCAGAAGCTTAATCCAGGTTTGCAATCAGCCCCAGCATTTT. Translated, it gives CVRSLIQVCNQPQHF.

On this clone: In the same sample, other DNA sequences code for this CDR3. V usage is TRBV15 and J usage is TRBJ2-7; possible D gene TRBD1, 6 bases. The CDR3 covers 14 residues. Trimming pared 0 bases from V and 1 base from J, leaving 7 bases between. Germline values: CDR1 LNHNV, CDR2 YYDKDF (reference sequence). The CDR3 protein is CATSREGGSYEQYF. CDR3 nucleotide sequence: TGTGCCACCAGCAGAGAAGGGGGATCCTACGAGCAGTACTTC. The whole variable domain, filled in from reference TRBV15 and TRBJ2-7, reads DAMVIQNPRYQVTQFGKPVTLSCSQTLNHNVMYWYQQKSSQAPKLLFHYYDKDFNNEADTPDNFQSRRPNTSFCFLDIRSPGLGDTAMYLCATSREGGSYEQYFGPGTRLTVT.

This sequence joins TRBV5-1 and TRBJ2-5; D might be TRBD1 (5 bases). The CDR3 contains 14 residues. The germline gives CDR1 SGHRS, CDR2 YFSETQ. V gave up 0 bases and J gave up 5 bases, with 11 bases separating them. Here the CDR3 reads CASSLGQGFETQYF. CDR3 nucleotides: TGCGCCAGCAGCTTGGGGCAGGGCTTCGAGACCCAGTACTTC.

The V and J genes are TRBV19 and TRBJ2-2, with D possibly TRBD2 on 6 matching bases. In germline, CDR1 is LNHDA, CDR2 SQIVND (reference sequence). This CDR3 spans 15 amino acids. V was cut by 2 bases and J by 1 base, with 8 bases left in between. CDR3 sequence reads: CASSISAGNTGELFF. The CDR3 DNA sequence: TGTGCCAGTAGTATATCAGCGGGGAACACCGGGGAGCTGTTTTTT.

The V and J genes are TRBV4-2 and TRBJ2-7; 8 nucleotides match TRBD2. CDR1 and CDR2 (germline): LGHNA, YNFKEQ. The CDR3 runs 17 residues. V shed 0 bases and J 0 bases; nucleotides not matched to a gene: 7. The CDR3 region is CASSQDQASGYSYEQYF. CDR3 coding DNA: TGTGCCAGCAGCCAAGATCAAGCTAGCGGGTACTCCTACGAGCAGTACTTC.

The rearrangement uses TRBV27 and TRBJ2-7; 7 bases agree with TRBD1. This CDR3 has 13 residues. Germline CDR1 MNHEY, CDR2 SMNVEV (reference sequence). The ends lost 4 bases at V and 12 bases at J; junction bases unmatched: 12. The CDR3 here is CASSYQTGTEWYF. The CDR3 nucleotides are TGTGCCAGCAGTTACCAAACCGGGACAGAGTGGTACTTC.

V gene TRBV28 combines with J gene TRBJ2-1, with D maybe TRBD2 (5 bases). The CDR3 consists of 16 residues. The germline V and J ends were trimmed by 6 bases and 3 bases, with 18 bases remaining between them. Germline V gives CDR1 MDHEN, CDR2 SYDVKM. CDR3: CASSPVSGRLYNEQFF. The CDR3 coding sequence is TGTGCCAGCAGCCCTGTAAGCGGTAGACTCTACAATGAGCAGTTCTTC.

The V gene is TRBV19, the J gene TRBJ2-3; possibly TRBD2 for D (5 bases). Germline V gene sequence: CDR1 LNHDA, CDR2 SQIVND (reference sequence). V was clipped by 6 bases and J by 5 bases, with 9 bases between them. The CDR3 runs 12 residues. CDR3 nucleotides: TGTGCCAGTAGACTAGTGGGAGATACGCAGTATTTT. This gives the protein CASRLVGDTQYF.

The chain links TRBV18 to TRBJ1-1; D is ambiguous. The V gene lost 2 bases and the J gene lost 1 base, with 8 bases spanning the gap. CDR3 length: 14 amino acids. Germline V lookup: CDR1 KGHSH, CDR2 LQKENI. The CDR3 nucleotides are TGTGCCAGCTCACCAACCCATTCGAACACTGAAGCTTTCTTT. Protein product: CASSPTHSNTEAFF.

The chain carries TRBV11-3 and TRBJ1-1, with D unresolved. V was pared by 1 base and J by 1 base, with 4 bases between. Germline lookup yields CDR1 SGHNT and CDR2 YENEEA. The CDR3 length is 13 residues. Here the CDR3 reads CASSLVENTEAFF. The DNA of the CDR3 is TGTGCCAGCAGCTTAGTGGAGAACACTGAAGCTTTCTTT.

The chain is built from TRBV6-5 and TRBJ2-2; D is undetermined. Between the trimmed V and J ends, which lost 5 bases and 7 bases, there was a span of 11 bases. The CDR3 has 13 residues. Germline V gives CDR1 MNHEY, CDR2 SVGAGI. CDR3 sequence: CASSPTRLGELFF. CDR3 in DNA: TGTGCCAGCAGTCCCACGCGACTCGGGGAGCTGTTTTTT.